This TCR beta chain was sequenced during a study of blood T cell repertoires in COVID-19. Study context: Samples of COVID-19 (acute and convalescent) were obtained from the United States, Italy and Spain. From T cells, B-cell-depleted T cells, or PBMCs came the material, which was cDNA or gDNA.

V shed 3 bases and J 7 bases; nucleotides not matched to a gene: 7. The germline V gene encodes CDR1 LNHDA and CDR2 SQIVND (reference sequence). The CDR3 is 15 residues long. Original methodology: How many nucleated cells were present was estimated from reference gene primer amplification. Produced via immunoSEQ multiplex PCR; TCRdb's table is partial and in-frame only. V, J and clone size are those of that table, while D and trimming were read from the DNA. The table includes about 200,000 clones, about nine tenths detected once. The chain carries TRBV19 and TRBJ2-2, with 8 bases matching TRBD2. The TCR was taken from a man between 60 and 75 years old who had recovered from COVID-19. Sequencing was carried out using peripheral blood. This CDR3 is CASSIISGVLGELFF. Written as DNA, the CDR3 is TGTGCCAGTAGTATCATTAGCGGGGTGCTCGGGGAGCTGTTTTTT.